Sequencing of this TCR beta chain was carried out in a study of T cells after yellow fever vaccination. A single record per CDR3 protein comes from TCRdb applying MiXCR to the 5' RACE reads. The profile shows roughly 140,000 distinct CDR3 sequences, roughly 8.2% of them singletons. The germline CDR1 and CDR2 sequences are MGHDK and SYGVNS. Trimming removed 3 bases from V and 0 bases from J, with 6 bases in between. This CDR3 has 14 residues. The gene calls are TRBV25-1 and TRBJ1-3; no firm D call. The source of this sequence is a man aged 30 to 39 who received the YFV17D yellow fever vaccine. The sample consisted of CD4+ T cells sorted from PBMCs, taken 5 days after the yellow fever booster vaccination. Here the CDR3 reads CASSEAASGNTIYF. DNA for the CDR3: TGTGCCAGCAGTGAGGCCGCCTCTGGAAACACCATATATTTT.